This entry lists 25 T cell receptor beta chains sequenced from one sample in a study of cytomegalovirus exposure and HLA in healthy donors. Researchers ran the PCR with 60 Vbeta and 13 Jbeta primers. Profiling relied on immunoSEQ multiplex PCR, and the TCRdb table lists in-frame clones only, not all of them. The table shows 150,000 to 180,000 clones, with less than 80% occurring only once. Sequences were obtained from PBMCs. The source is a man aged 30 to 45 in good health and CMV-seronegative.

The rearrangement links TRBV29-1 to TRBJ2-4; 7 bases map to TRBD1. Germline values: CDR1 SQVTM, CDR2 ANQGSEA. After removal of 4 bases from V and 7 bases from J, the junction contained 7 bases not matched to a gene. CDR3 length: 13 amino acids. In DNA form, the CDR3 reads TGCAGCGTTGTCCTAGGGGGCCGCAACATTCAGTACTTC. It translates to CSVVLGGRNIQYF.

The V and J genes are TRBV29-1 and TRBJ1-4, with 8 positions matching TRBD1. Germline-derived CDR1 and CDR2 are SQVTM and ANQGSEA. CDR3 length: 15 residues. V lost 4 bases, J lost 6 bases, and 10 bases stayed unmatched. CDR3 residues: CSVAVGTGTYEKLFF. The CDR3, as DNA: TGCAGCGTTGCCGTTGGGACAGGCACTTATGAAAAACTGTTTTTT.

The chain joins TRBV11-2 to TRBJ2-5; 16 bases are shared with TRBD2. V was pared by 3 bases and J by 5 bases, with 6 bases of the junction left unmatched. Germline V gene sequence: CDR1 SGHAT, CDR2 FQNNGV. The length of the CDR3 is 17 residues. CDR3 DNA: TGTGCCAGCAGCTTTGGGACTAGCGGGGGGGCCTATGAGACCCAGTACTTC. Its translation: CASSFGTSGGAYETQYF.

This chain links TRBV4-3 with TRBJ1-3; D is ambiguous. Trimming removed 1 base at V and 9 bases at J, with 13 bases between. Germline loops: CDR1 LGHNA, CDR2 YSLEER. The CDR3 covers 14 residues. For the CDR3, the DNA is TGCGCCAGCAGCCAAGGAGGAGGCAGCAGCACCATATATTTT. Its translation is CASSQGGGSSTIYF.

The chain employs TRBV5-1 and TRBJ1-4; no definite D call. The CDR3 runs to 16 residues. Germline CDR1 reads SGHRS; CDR2 reads YFSETQ. V lost 0 bases and J lost 7, with 16 bases in between. CDR3 region: CASSLETAASGEKLFF. The CDR3 coding sequence is TGCGCCAGCAGCTTGGAAACGGCGGCGTCGGGTGAAAAACTGTTTTTT.

The J gene is TRBJ2-7, the V gene TRBV2; TRBD1 agrees at 10 bases. The germline V gene has CDR1 SNHLY and CDR2 FYNNEI. This CDR3 region has 14 residues. Trimming at V came to 4 bases and at J to 1 base, leaving 1 base not matched to a gene. DNA of the CDR3: TGTGCCAGCAGTGGGGACAGGGGTTCCTACGAGCAGTACTTC. Its protein product is CASSGDRGSYEQYF. Full variable domain (remainder filled in from reference TRBV2 and TRBJ2-7): EPEVTQTPSHQVTQMGQEVILRCVPISNHLYFYWYRQILGQKVEFLVSFYNNEISEKSEIFDDQFSVERPDGSNFTLKIRSTKLEDSAMYFCASSGDRGSYEQYFGPGTRLTVT.

This clone was seen more than once but under ten times. The chain uses TRBV25-1 and TRBJ1-1, with D perhaps TRBD1 (5 bases). V was pared by 7 bases and J by 4 bases, with 22 bases between. Germline lookup yields CDR1 MGHDK and CDR2 SYGVNS. This CDR3 comprises 16 residues. As DNA, the CDR3 is TGTGCCAGCAACGTTCGAGAAGGGGCATCAGGCACTGAAGCTTTCTTT. This translates into CASNVREGASGTEAFF.

The chain joins TRBV7-2 to TRBJ1-1; TRBD1 agrees at 9 bases. Trimming cost V 3 bases and J 3 bases; bases outside gene matches: 2. The CDR3 has 14 amino acids. Germline CDR1 reads SGHTA; CDR2 reads FQGNSA. The CDR3 sequence: CASSFDRGDTEAFF. CDR3 nucleotide sequence: TGTGCCAGCAGCTTTGACAGGGGGGACACTGAAGCTTTCTTT.

V usage is TRBV27 and J usage is TRBJ1-1, with a tentative D call TRBD1 (5 bases). The V gene lost 5 bases and the J gene lost 1 base, with 11 bases spanning the gap. Germline CDR1 and CDR2: MNHEY and SMNVEV (reference sequence). The CDR3 has 14 residues. In DNA, the CDR3 is TGTGCCAGCAGTGCCCGACAGAGGAACACTGAAGCTTTCTTT. Its translation is CASSARQRNTEAFF.

The V call is TRBV18, the J call TRBJ2-1; 9 bases map to TRBD1. The J segment lost 10 bases and the V segment lost 2 bases, leaving 0 bases of the junction unmatched. Germline V gene lookup returns CDR1 KGHSH and CDR2 LQKENI. The CDR3 has 12 amino acids. The CDR3 is CASSPGTGEQFF. Written as DNA, the CDR3 is TGTGCCAGCTCACCAGGGACAGGGGAGCAGTTCTTC. Full variable domain (rest looked up from reference TRBV18 and TRBJ2-1): NAGVMQNPRHLVRRRGQEARLRCSPMKGHSHVYWYRQLPEEGLKFMVYLQKENIIDESGMPKERFSAEFPKEGPSILRIQQVVRGDSAAYFCASSPGTGEQFFGPGTRLTVL.

The V gene is TRBV29-1, the J gene TRBJ2-7; no clear D. Looked up from germline, CDR1 is SQVTM and CDR2 is ANQGSEA. The V end lost 1 base, the J end lost 2 bases, and 6 bases lay between the germline ends. The CDR3 spans 12 residues. The CDR3 loop reads CSVEGTPYEQYF. The CDR3 DNA reads TGCAGCGTTGAAGGTACACCCTACGAGCAGTACTTC.

This chain connects TRBV10-2 to TRBJ2-3, with 7 positions matching TRBD1. Germline CDR1 reads WSHSY; CDR2 reads SAAADI. The trim removed 8 bases at V and 1 base at J, leaving 3 bases unmatched. CDR3 size: 13 residues. The CDR3 region is CASDTGGTDTQYF. The CDR3 DNA is TGCGCCAGCGATACAGGGGGCACAGATACGCAGTATTTT.

The chain joins TRBV4-3 to TRBJ2-5; 7 nucleotides match TRBD1. Trimming took 2 bases from V and 3 from J; bases not matched to a gene: 6. The CDR3 is 15 amino acids. The germline CDR1 and CDR2 sequences are LGHNA and YSLEER. The CDR3 spells CASSQRQGWEETQYF. CDR3 in DNA: TGCGCCAGCAGCCAACGACAGGGTTGGGAAGAGACCCAGTACTTC.

This clone was detected once. The rearrangement uses TRBV5-1 and TRBJ2-3, with 8 bases that match TRBD2. Germline V gene sequence: CDR1 SGHRS, CDR2 YFSETQ. This CDR3 is 16 amino acids long. The V segment lost 4 bases and the J segment 2 bases; nucleotides outside the gene matches: 9. The CDR3 sequence is CASSTWTSPNTDTQYF. In nucleotides, the CDR3 is TGCGCCAGCAGCACCTGGACTAGCCCTAACACAGATACGCAGTATTTT.

This chain connects TRBV4-2 to TRBJ2-7; 7 nucleotides align to TRBD2. Trimming took 8 bases from V and 0 from J; bases not matched to a gene: 7. Germline-derived CDR1 and CDR2 are LGHNA and YNFKEQ. The CDR3 is 14 residues long. The CDR3: CASGTERDSYEQYF. CDR3 bases: TGTGCCAGCGGAACAGAGCGGGACTCCTACGAGCAGTACTTC.

This sequence joins TRBV4-3 and TRBJ2-5; tentative D call: TRBD2 (5 bases). V was trimmed by 3 bases and J by 1 base, leaving 12 bases between them. The germline CDR1 and CDR2 sequences are LGHNA and YSLEER. The CDR3 covers 15 residues. DNA for the CDR3: TGCGCCAGCAGCCATTCGGGGATGGCCCAAGAGACCCAGTACTTC. This codes for CASSHSGMAQETQYF.

J is TRBJ1-4 and V is TRBV5-6, with D hard to call. Deletions cut 5 bases from V and 1 base from J, with 21 bases between. CDR1 SGHDT and CDR2 YYEEEE come from the germline V gene. The CDR3 runs 18 residues. For the CDR3, the DNA is TGTGCCAGCAGTCGGGGTATCCCCGCTCCCGTAACTAATGAAAAACTGTTTTTT. It translates to CASSRGIPAPVTNEKLFF.

This chain links TRBV5-5 with TRBJ2-4, with TRBD1 identical over 10 bases. The trim removed 4 bases at V and 8 bases at J, leaving 6 bases unmatched. Per the germline V gene, CDR1 is SGHKS and CDR2 is YYEKEE (reference sequence). This CDR3 comprises 14 residues. CDR3 residues: CASSRGTGVDIQYF. In nucleotides, the CDR3 is TGTGCCAGCAGCCGCGGGACAGGGGTTGACATTCAGTACTTC.

Details on this clone: The junction does not match germline at one end; this may be a read error. The CDR3 DNA follows: TGTGCCAGCAGCGAAGCACTCCCTATCCAAGAGACCCAGTACTTC. Amino acid sequence: CASSEALPIQETQYF. V gene TRBV6-1 combines with J gene TRBJ2-5; D is undetermined. The CDR3 runs to 15 residues. Germline V gene sequence: CDR1 MNHNS, CDR2 SASEGT.

This clone was seen only once. The genes are TRBV28 and TRBJ2-7; possible D gene TRBD1, 5 bases. Trimming removed 1 base from V and 6 bases from J, with 16 bases in between. CDR1 is MDHEN, CDR2 SYDVKM, per germline. The CDR3 runs to 15 residues. The CDR3 sequence is CASSLLGAGLVEQYF. CDR3 in DNA: TGTGCCAGCAGTTTATTAGGAGCAGGGCTAGTCGAGCAGTACTTC.

The chain employs TRBV7-3 and TRBJ2-3; a possible D gene is TRBD2 (6 bases). The germline gives CDR1 SGHTA, CDR2 FQGTGA. The CDR3 is made up of 17 amino acids. Trimming pared 5 bases from V and 2 bases from J, leaving 20 bases between. DNA of the CDR3: TGTGCCAGCAGCCCGCTACCCGGGACTTACGACACAGATACGCAGTATTTT. Translating gives CASSPLPGTYDTDTQYF. The complete variable domain, with remaining parts taken from reference TRBV7-3 and TRBJ2-3, reads GAGVSQTPSNKVTEKGKYVELRCDPISGHTALYWYRQSLGQGPEFLIYFQGTGAADDSGLPNDRFFAVRPEGSVSTLKIQRTERGDSAVYLCASSPLPGTYDTDTQYFGPGTRLTVL.

The V gene is TRBV9, the J gene TRBJ1-3; perhaps TRBD1 as D (5 bases). The CDR3 loop spans 16 amino acids. Trimming left V 3 bases short and J 8 bases short, with 21 bases between. CDR1 and CDR2 from the germline V gene are SGDLS and YYNGEE. CDR3 sequence: CASSGGSGTPAHTIYF. The CDR3, as DNA: TGTGCCAGCAGCGGCGGCTCCGGGACTCCCGCTCACACCATATATTTT. The whole variable domain, remainder taken from reference TRBV9 and TRBJ1-3, is DSGVTQTPKHLITATGQRVTLRCSPRSGDLSVYWYQQSLDQGLQFLIQYYNGEERAKGNILERFSAQQFPDLHSELNLSSLELGDSALYFCASSGGSGTPAHTIYFGEGSWLTVV.

This clone is a singleton in its sample. The rearrangement joins TRBV6-6 to TRBJ1-6, with unresolved D. This CDR3 comprises 13 residues. The germline V and J ends were trimmed by 6 bases and 0 bases, with 3 bases remaining between them. The germline gives CDR1 MNHNY, CDR2 SVGAGI (reference sequence). CDR3 residues: CASRSSYNSPLHF. The CDR3 coding sequence is TGTGCCAGCAGGAGCTCCTATAATTCACCCCTCCACTTT.

The chain employs TRBV5-4 and TRBJ1-6, with 7 bases fitting TRBD1. The germline V gene has CDR1 SGHNT and CDR2 YYREEE (reference sequence). This CDR3 is built from 14 residues. After removal of 0 bases from V and 10 bases from J, the junction contained 4 bases not matched to a gene. CDR3 coding DNA: TGTGCCAGCAGCTTGGGGGGACAGATCTCACCCCTCCACTTT. Its translation is CASSLGGQISPLHF.

In its sample, this clone was seen a few times. The chain is built from TRBV7-2 and TRBJ2-1; 8 bases are a match to TRBD2. Germline trimming cut 1 base from V and 4 bases from J; bases unmatched to any gene: 6. The CDR3 spans 16 residues. The V gene's germline CDR1 is SGHTA and CDR2 FQGNSA. The CDR3 coding sequence is TGTGCCAGCAGCTTAGAGTGGCGGGGGGCGTACAATGAGCAGTTCTTC. Protein: CASSLEWRGAYNEQFF. Full variable domain (missing parts from reference TRBV7-2 and TRBJ2-1): GAGVSQSPSNKVTEKGKDVELRCDPISGHTALYWYRQSLGQGLEFLIYFQGNSAPDKSGLPSDRFSAERTGGSVSTLTIQRTQQEDSAVYLCASSLEWRGAYNEQFFGPGTRLTVL.